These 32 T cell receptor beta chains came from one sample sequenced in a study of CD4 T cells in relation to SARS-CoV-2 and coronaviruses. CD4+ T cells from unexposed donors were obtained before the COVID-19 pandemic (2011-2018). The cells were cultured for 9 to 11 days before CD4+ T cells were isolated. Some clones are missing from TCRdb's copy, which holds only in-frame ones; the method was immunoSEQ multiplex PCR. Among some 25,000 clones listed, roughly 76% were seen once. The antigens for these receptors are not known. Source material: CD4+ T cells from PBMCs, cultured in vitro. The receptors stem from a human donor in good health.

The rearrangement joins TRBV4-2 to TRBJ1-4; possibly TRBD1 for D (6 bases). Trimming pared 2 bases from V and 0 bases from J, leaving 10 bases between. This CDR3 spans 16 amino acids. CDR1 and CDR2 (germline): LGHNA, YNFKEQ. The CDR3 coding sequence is TGTGCCAGCAGCCAACTCGGACAGTCAACTAATGAAAAACTGTTTTTT. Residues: CASSQLGQSTNEKLFF.

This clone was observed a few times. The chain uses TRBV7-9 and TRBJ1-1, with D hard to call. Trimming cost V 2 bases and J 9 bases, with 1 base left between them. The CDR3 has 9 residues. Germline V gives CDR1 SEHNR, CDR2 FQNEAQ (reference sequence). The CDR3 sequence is CASSLKAFF. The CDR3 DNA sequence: TGTGCCAGCAGCTTAAAAGCTTTCTTT.

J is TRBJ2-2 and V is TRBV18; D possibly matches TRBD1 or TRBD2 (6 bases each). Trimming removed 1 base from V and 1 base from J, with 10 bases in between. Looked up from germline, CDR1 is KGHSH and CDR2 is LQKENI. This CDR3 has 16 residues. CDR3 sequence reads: CASSPRAGQNTGELFF. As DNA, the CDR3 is TGTGCCAGCTCACCACGGGCGGGACAGAACACCGGGGAGCTGTTTTTT.

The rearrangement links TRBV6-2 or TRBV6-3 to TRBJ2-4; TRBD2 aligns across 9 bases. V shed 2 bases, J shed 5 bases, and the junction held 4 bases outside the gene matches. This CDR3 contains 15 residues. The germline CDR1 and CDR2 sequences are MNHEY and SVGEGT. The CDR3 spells CASSYRTSAENIQYF. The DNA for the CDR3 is TGTGCCAGCAGTTACCGGACTAGCGCAGAAAACATTCAGTACTTC.

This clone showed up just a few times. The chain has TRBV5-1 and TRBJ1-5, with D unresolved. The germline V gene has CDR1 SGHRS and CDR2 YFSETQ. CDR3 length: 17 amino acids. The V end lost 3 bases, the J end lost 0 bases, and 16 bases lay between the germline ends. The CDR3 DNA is TGCGCCAGCAGCTCCTCAGAAGGTCGTCATAGCAATCAGCCCCAGCATTTT. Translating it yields CASSSSEGRHSNQPQHF.

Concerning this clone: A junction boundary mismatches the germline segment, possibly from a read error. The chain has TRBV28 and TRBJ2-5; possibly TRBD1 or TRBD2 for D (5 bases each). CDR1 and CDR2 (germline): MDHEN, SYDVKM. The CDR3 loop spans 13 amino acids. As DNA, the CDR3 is TGTGCCAGCAGGCCGTCGGGGCAAGGGACCCAGTACTTC. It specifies CASRPSGQGTQYF.

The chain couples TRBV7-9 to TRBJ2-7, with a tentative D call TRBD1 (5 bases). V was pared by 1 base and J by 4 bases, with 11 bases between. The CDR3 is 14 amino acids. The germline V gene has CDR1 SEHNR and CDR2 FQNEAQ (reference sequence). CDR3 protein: CASSLDVGLYEQYF. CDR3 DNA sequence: TGTGCCAGCAGCTTAGACGTGGGGCTGTACGAGCAGTACTTC.

CDR3 sequence: CASSKGVVGSSMNTEAFF. The CDR3 DNA reads TGTGCCAGTAGTAAAGGGGTGGTGGGATCATCGATGAACACTGAAGCTTTCTTT. The J gene is TRBJ1-1, the V gene TRBV19, with D possibly TRBD1 on 5 matching bases. Per germline, CDR1 LNHDA and CDR2 SQIVND (reference sequence). The CDR3 length is 18 residues. The V and J ends lost 4 bases and 0 bases respectively, with 21 bases between them.

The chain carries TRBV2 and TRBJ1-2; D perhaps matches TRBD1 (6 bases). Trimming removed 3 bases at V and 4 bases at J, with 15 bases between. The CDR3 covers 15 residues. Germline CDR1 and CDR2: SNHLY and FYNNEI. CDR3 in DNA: TGTGCCAGCAGTGAGTTTGGGGGCCCAACCTATGGCTACACCTTC. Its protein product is CASSEFGGPTYGYTF.

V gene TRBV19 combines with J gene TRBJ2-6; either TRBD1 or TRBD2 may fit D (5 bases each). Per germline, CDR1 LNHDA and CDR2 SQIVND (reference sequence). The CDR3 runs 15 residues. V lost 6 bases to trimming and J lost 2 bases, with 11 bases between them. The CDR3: CASSKGRAGANVLTF. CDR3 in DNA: TGTGCCAGTAGCAAGGGGCGGGCTGGGGCCAACGTCCTGACTTTC.

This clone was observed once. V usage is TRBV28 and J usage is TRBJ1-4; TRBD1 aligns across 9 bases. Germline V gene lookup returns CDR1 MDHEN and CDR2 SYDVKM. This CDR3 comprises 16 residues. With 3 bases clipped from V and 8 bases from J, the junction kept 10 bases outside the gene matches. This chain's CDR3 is CASSFSPGQGGEKLFF. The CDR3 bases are TGTGCCAGCAGTTTTAGCCCGGGACAGGGAGGGGAAAAACTGTTTTTT.

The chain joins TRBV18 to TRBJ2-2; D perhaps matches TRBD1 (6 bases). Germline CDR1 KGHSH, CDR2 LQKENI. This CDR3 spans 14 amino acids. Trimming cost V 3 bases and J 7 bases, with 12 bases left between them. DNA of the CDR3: TGTGCCAGCTCACCCTACAGGGTTGACGGGGAGCTGTTTTTT. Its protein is CASSPYRVDGELFF.

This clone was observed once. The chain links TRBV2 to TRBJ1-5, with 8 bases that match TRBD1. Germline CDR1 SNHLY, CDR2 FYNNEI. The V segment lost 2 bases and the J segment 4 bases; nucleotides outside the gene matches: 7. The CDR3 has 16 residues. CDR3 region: CASSEFTQGANQPQHF. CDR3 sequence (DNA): TGTGCCAGCAGTGAATTCACTCAGGGGGCAAATCAGCCCCAGCATTTT.

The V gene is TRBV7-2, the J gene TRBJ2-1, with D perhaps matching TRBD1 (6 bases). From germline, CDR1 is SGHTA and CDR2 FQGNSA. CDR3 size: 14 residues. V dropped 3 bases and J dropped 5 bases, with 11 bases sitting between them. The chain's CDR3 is CASSFWDINNEQFF. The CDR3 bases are TGTGCCAGCAGCTTTTGGGACATAAACAATGAGCAGTTCTTC. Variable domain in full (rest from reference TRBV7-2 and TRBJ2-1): GAGVSQSPSNKVTEKGKDVELRCDPISGHTALYWYRQSLGQGLEFLIYFQGNSAPDKSGLPSDRFSAERTGGSVSTLTIQRTQQEDSAVYLCASSFWDINNEQFFGPGTRLTVL.

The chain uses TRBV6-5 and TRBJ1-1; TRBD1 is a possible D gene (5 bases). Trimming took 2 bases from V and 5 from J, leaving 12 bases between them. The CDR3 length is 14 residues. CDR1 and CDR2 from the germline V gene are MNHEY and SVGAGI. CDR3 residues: CASSYAPGGTEAFF. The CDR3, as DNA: TGTGCCAGCAGTTACGCCCCTGGGGGGACTGAAGCTTTCTTT.

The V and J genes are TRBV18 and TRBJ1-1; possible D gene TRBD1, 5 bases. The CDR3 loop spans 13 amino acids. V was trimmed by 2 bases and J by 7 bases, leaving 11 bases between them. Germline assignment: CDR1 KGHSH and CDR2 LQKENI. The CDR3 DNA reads TGTGCCAGCTCACCAAGCGAGGGGAATGAAGCTTTCTTT. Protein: CASSPSEGNEAFF.

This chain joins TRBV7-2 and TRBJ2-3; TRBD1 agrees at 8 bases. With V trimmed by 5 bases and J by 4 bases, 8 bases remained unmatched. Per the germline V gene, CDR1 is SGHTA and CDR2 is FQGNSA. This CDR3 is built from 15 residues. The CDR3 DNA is TGTGCCAGCAGCCCCACAGGGGGGCCCGCAGATACGCAGTATTTT. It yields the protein CASSPTGGPADTQYF.

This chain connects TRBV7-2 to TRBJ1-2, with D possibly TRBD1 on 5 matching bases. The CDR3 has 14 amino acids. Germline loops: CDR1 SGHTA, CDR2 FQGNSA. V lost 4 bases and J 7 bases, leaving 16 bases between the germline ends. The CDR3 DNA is TGTGCCAGCAGCTCCGTAAGGGGATACGGTGGCTACACCTTC. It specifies CASSSVRGYGGYTF.

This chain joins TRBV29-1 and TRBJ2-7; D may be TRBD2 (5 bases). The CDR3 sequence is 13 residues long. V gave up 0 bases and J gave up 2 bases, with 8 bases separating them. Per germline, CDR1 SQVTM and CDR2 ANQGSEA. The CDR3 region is CSVEDSATYEQYF. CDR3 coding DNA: TGCAGCGTTGAAGATAGCGCCACCTACGAGCAGTACTTC.

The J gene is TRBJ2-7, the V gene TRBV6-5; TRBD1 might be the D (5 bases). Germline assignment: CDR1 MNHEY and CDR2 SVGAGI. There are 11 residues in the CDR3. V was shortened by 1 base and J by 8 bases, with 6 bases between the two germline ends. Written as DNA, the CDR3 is TGTGCCAGCAGTTACTGGGGCCAGCAGTACTTC. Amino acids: CASSYWGQQYF.

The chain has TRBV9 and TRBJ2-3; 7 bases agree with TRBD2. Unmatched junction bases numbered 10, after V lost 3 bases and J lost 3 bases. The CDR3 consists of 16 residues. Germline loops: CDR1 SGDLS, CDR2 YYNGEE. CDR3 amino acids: CASSARNYGGTDTQYF. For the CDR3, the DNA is TGTGCCAGCAGCGCACGGAACTACGGGGGGACAGATACGCAGTATTTT.

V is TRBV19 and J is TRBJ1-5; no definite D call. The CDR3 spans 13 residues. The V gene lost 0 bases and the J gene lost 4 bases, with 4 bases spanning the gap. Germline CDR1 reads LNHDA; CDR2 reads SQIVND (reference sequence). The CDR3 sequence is CASSIERNQPQHF. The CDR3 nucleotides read TGTGCCAGTAGTATAGAGAGGAATCAGCCCCAGCATTTT.

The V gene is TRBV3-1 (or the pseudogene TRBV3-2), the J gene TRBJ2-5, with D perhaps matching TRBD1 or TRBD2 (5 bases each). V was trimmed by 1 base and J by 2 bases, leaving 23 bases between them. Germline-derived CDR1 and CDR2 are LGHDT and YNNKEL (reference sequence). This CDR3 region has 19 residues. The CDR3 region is CASSQVLGASPLGQETQYF. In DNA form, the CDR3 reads TGTGCCAGCAGCCAAGTTTTAGGGGCTTCCCCACTAGGGCAAGAGACCCAGTACTTC.

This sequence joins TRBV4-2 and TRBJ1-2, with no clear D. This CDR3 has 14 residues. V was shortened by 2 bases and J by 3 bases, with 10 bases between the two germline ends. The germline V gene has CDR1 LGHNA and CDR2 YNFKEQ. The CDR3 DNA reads TGTGCCAGCAGCCAATCGGGTCGGGACTATGGCTACACCTTC. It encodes CASSQSGRDYGYTF.

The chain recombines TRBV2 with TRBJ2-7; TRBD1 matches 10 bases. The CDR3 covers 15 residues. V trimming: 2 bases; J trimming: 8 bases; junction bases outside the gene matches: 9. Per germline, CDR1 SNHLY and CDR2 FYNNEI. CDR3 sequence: CASSENGDRGPKQYF. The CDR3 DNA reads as TGTGCCAGCAGTGAAAACGGGGACAGGGGACCCAAGCAGTACTTC.

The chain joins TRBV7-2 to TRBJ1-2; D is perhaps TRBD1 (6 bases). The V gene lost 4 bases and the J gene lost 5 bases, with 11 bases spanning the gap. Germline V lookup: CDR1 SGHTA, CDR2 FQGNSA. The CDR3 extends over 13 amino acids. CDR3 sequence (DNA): TGTGCCAGCAGCTCGGGGGCCGGTTATGGCTACACCTTC. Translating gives CASSSGAGYGYTF.

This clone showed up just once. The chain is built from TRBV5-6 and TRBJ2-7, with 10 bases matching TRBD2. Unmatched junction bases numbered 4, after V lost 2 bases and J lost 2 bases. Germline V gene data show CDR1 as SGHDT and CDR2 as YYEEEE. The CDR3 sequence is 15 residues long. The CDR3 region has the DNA TGTGCCAGCAGCTTTCTAGCGGGAGACGCCTACGAGCAGTACTTC. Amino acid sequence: CASSFLAGDAYEQYF. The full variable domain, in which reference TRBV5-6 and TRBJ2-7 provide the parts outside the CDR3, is DAGVTQSPTHLIKTRGQQVTLRCSPKSGHDTVSWYQQALGQGPQFIFQYYEEEERQRGNFPDRFSGHQFPNYSSELNVNALLLGDSALYLCASSFLAGDAYEQYFGPGTRLTVT.

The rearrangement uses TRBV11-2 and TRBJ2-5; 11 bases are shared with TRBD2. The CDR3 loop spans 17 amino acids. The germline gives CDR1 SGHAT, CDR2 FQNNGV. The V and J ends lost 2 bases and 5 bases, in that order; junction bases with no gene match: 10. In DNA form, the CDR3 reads TGTGCCAGCAGCTTATTGGTAGCGGGGGGGGTGAAGGAGACCCAGTACTTC. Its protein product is CASSLLVAGGVKETQYF. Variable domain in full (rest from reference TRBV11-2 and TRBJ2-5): EAGVAQSPRYKIIEKRQSVAFWCNPISGHATLYWYQQILGQGPKLLIQFQNNGVVDDSQLPKDRFSAERLKGVDSTLKIQPAKLEDSAVYLCASSLLVAGGVKETQYFGPGTRLLVL.

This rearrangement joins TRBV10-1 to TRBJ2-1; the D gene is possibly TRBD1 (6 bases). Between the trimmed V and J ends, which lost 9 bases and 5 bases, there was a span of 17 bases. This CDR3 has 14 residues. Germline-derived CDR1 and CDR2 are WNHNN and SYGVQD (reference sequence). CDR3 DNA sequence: TGCGCCAGTTCGACCGGGACAACAAACAATGAGCAGTTCTTC. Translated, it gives CASSTGTTNNEQFF.

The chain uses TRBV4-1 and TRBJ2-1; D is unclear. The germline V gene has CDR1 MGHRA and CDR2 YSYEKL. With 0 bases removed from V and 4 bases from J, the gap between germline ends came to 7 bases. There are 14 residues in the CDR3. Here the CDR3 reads CASSQDRAYNEQFF. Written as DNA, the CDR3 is TGCGCCAGCAGCCAAGATCGAGCATACAATGAGCAGTTCTTC.

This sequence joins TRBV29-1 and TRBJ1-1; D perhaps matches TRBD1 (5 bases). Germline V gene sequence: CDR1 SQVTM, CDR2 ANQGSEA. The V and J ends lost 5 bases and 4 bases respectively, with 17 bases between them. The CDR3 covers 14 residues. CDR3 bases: TGCAGCGTTAGTGGACGAGGGACGTCCACTGAAGCTTTCTTT. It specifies CSVSGRGTSTEAFF.

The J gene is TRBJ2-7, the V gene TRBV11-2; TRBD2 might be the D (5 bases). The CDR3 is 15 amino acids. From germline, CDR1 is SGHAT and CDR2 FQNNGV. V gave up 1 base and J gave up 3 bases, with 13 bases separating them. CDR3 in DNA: TGTGCCAGCAGCTTAGGCTACGGCCGGGACTACGAGCAGTACTTC. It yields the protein CASSLGYGRDYEQYF.